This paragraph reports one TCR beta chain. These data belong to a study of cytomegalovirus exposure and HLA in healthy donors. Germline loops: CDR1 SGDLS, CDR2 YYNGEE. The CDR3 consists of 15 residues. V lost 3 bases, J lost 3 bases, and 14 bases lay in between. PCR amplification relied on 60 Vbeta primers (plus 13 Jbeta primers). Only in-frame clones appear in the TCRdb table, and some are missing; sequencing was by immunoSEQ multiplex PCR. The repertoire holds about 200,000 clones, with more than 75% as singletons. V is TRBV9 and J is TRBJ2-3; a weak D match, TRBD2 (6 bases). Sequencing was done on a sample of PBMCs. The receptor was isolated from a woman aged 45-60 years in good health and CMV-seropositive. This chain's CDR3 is CASSGGKTKTDTQYF. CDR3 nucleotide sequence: TGTGCCAGCAGCGGCGGGAAGACCAAGACAGATACGCAGTATTTT.